This record looks at one T cell receptor (beta chain) sequence and its context. What it binds is unknown. Cell sorting on a FACSAria was used to separate CD4+ and CD8+ T cells from the PBMCs. The data were taken from a study of CD8+ T cells in alopecia areata. Study results and caveats: Scalp specimens additionally yield sequences from normal skin's resident alphabeta T cells. Higher clonality than in normal scalp was seen in lesional scalp, especially alopecia totalis/universalis. TCRs were shared less clearly across patients than in mice, possibly for HLA-related reasons.

V lost 6 bases and J lost 5, with 10 bases in between. This CDR3 region has 13 residues. The germline gives CDR1 MGHDK, CDR2 SYGVNS. After isolation, RNA underwent reverse transcription to generate cDNA as the sequencing template. Measured with immunoSEQ multiplex PCR; TCRdb has only the in-frame clones, and not every one. The sample includes about 200,000 clones, roughly 56% of them seen just once. Sequencing input: CD8+ T cells sorted from blood. This TCR was sampled from a human donor in good health. This rearrangement joins TRBV25-1 to TRBJ2-2; D not certain. CDR3 DNA sequence: TGTGCCAGCAGACACTCGGAGACCGGGGAGCTGTTTTTT. Translating it yields CASRHSETGELFF.